These 19 T cell receptor beta chains originate from one sample sequenced in a study of cytomegalovirus exposure and HLA in healthy donors. With 60 Vbeta and 13 Jbeta primers, the PCR was carried out. Some clones are missing from TCRdb's copy, which holds only in-frame ones; the method was immunoSEQ multiplex PCR. The table lists about 42,000 clones, with 1% to 1.5% in the top ten. Sequencing was performed on PBMCs. These receptors were taken from a man in his thirties or forties in good health and CMV-seronegative.

This chain links TRBV6-5 with TRBJ2-5; a weak D match, TRBD2 (6 bases). There are 13 residues in the CDR3. Trimming took 2 bases from V and 5 from J, leaving 9 bases between them. Germline V CDR1 and CDR2: MNHEY, SVGAGI. This CDR3 reads CASSYAGRETQYF. The CDR3 region has the DNA TGTGCCAGCAGTTACGCAGGGAGGGAGACCCAGTACTTC.

The J gene is TRBJ2-7, the V gene TRBV7-8; 10 bases are a match to TRBD1. Germline trimming cut 7 bases from V and 3 bases from J; bases unmatched to any gene: 9. Germline CDR1 and CDR2: SGHVS and FQNEAQ. The CDR3 length is 15 residues. The CDR3 sequence: CASTDRDRGYYEQYF. CDR3 DNA sequence: TGTGCCAGCACTGACCGGGACAGGGGATACTACGAGCAGTACTTC.

This rearrangement joins TRBV29-1 to TRBJ1-2; 9 positions match TRBD1. The CDR3 length is 14 residues. CDR1 SQVTM and CDR2 ANQGSEA come from the germline V gene. The J segment lost 6 bases and the V segment lost 1 base, leaving 6 bases of the junction unmatched. The DNA for the CDR3 is TGCAGCGTTGAAGGGCAACAGGGGGCAGATGGCTACACCTTC. It codes for CSVEGQQGADGYTF. The whole variable domain, remainder taken from reference TRBV29-1 and TRBJ1-2, is SAVISQKPSRDICQRGTSLTIQCQVDSQVTMMFWYRQQPGQSLTLIATANQGSEATYESGFVIDKFPISRPNLTFSTLTVSNMSPEDSSIYLCSVEGQQGADGYTFGSGTRLTVV.

The chain joins TRBV6-6 to TRBJ2-7; the D gene is possibly TRBD1 (5 bases). Germline CDR1 and CDR2: MNHNY and SVGAGI (reference sequence). V lost 7 bases to trimming and J lost 7 bases, with 20 bases between them. The CDR3 spans 14 residues. The CDR3 region is CASTMTWEKGEQYF. CDR3 nucleotide sequence: TGTGCCAGCACCATGACCTGGGAAAAGGGGGAGCAGTACTTC.

The chain is built from TRBV4-2 and TRBJ2-5, with TRBD1 matching 7 bases. Germline values: CDR1 LGHNA, CDR2 YNFKEQ. This CDR3 spans 17 amino acids. V dropped 8 bases and J dropped 2; count of bases not matched to a gene: 17. The CDR3 here is CASAPGNFWDRQETQYF. The DNA for the CDR3 is TGTGCCAGCGCGCCGGGAAATTTTTGGGACAGACAAGAGACCCAGTACTTC.

The CDR3 nucleotides read TGTGCCACCAGCAGATCGCCGGGACAGGGGACCGAGCAGTACTTC. Its protein is CATSRSPGQGTEQYF. This chain uses TRBV15 with TRBJ2-7; 10 nucleotides align to TRBD1. In germline, CDR1 is LNHNV, CDR2 YYDKDF (reference sequence). The V and J ends lost 2 bases and 6 bases, in that order; junction bases with no gene match: 7. The CDR3 has 15 amino acids.

The chain employs TRBV19 and TRBJ1-2; weak D call: TRBD1 (5 bases). Germline-derived CDR1 and CDR2 are LNHDA and SQIVND (reference sequence). Trimming pared 5 bases from V and 12 bases from J, leaving 28 bases between. The CDR3 is made up of 16 amino acids. For the CDR3, the DNA is TGTGCCAGTAGTTCCGACTCCTCAGGGTTGATGGCCGGCGACACCTTC. Protein: CASSSDSSGLMAGDTF. Full variable domain (outside the CDR3, taken from reference TRBV19 and TRBJ1-2): DGGITQSPKYLFRKEGQNVTLSCEQNLNHDAMYWYRQDPGQGLRLIYYSQIVNDFQKGDIAEGYSVSREKKESFPLTVTSAQKNPTAFYLCASSSDSSGLMAGDTFGSGTRLTVV.

Concerning this clone: One end of the junction varies from germline; a read error may be responsible. The rearrangement joins TRBV5-4 to TRBJ2-5, with D possibly TRBD1 on 6 matching bases. Germline values: CDR1 SGHNT, CDR2 YYREEE (reference sequence). The CDR3 consists of 15 residues. This CDR3 reads CANSLELGAGETQYF. The CDR3 DNA reads TGTGCCAACAGCTTGGAGTTGGGGGCGGGTGAGACCCAGTACTTC.

The CDR3 is CASSLAPGLEAFF. Here the CDR3 DNA reads TGCGCCAGCAGCTTGGCCCCCGGGTTAGAAGCTTTCTTT. The genes are TRBV5-1 and TRBJ1-1, with D unclear. The germline gives CDR1 SGHRS, CDR2 YFSETQ. The CDR3 spans 13 residues. V lost 0 bases and J lost 8, with 11 bases in between.

The rearrangement uses TRBV4-2 and TRBJ1-1; TRBD1 agrees at 7 bases. There are 17 residues in the CDR3. The ends lost 4 bases at V and 3 bases at J; junction bases unmatched: 14. The germline gives CDR1 LGHNA, CDR2 YNFKEQ. This chain's CDR3 is CASSPPPGGTWDTEAFF. For the CDR3, the DNA is TGTGCCAGCAGCCCACCTCCAGGGGGGACGTGGGACACTGAAGCTTTCTTT.

The chain recombines TRBV6-5 with TRBJ1-1; possible D gene TRBD1, 5 bases. From germline, CDR1 is MNHEY and CDR2 SVGAGI. V was clipped by 7 bases and J by 2 bases, with 17 bases between them. The CDR3 contains 15 residues. The CDR3 loop is CASTMEGVANTEAFF. The CDR3 nucleotides are TGTGCCAGCACCATGGAAGGGGTTGCAAACACTGAAGCTTTCTTT.

The V call is TRBV13, the J call TRBJ2-3; D perhaps matches TRBD2 (6 bases). The ends were cut back, 2 bases at V and 0 bases at J, with 9 bases in the middle. Germline lookup yields CDR1 PRHDT and CDR2 FYEKMQ (reference sequence). The CDR3 has 15 amino acids. CDR3 nucleotide sequence: TGTGCCAGCAGCTTATCTAGCGCTAGCACAGATACGCAGTATTTT. It is translated as CASSLSSASTDTQYF.

J is TRBJ1-6 and V is TRBV19; 7 nucleotides align to TRBD1. Germline CDR1 LNHDA, CDR2 SQIVND (reference sequence). This CDR3 is built from 14 residues. V lost 6 bases to trimming and J lost 8 bases; unmatched junction nucleotides: 7. The CDR3: CASSGTGAYSPLHF. The CDR3 nucleotides read TGTGCCAGTAGCGGTACAGGGGCGTATTCACCCCTCCACTTT.

The chain uses TRBV4-1 and TRBJ1-2, with 7 nucleotides matching TRBD1. This CDR3 is 14 amino acids long. Germline-derived CDR1 and CDR2 are MGHRA and YSYEKL. The J segment lost 4 bases and the V segment lost 0 bases, leaving 2 bases of the junction unmatched. CDR3 DNA: TGCGCCAGCAGCCAAGACAGGGGGGTCTATGGCTACACCTTC. Translation gives CASSQDRGVYGYTF.

The V call is TRBV4-1, the J call TRBJ2-6, with 15 bases fitting TRBD2. The V gene's germline CDR1 is MGHRA and CDR2 YSYEKL. This CDR3 spans 17 amino acids. The J segment lost 3 bases and the V segment lost 10 bases, leaving 7 bases of the junction unmatched. The DNA for the CDR3 is TGCGCCACCGGACTAGCGGGAGGGCCGGGTGGGGCCAACGTCCTGACTTTC. Translated, it gives CATGLAGGPGGANVLTF.

V is TRBV27 and J is TRBJ2-7, with 7 bases matching TRBD2. The CDR3 contains 16 residues. Germline CDR1 reads MNHEY; CDR2 reads SMNVEV (reference sequence). V lost 1 base and J lost 2; bases outside the gene matches: 8. The CDR3 sequence: CASSLWGLTSPYEQYF. The CDR3 coding sequence is TGTGCCAGCAGTTTATGGGGACTAACCAGCCCCTACGAGCAGTACTTC.

This sequence joins TRBV5-4 and TRBJ1-1, with D hard to call. The CDR3 consists of 13 residues. The germline V and J ends were trimmed by 0 bases and 2 bases, with 5 bases remaining between them. Germline lookup yields CDR1 SGHNT and CDR2 YYREEE (reference sequence). The CDR3 loop reads CASSLELNTEAFF. The CDR3 nucleotides are TGTGCCAGCAGCTTGGAACTTAACACTGAAGCTTTCTTT.

The rearrangement uses TRBV9 and TRBJ2-5, with 8 nucleotides matching TRBD2. This CDR3 region has 17 residues. The germline gives CDR1 SGDLS, CDR2 YYNGEE. V lost 1 base to trimming and J lost 3 bases; unmatched junction nucleotides: 11. CDR3 sequence (DNA): TGTGCCAGCAGCGTAACGATCGGGCAAGCGGGAGAAGAGACCCAGTACTTC. Its translation is CASSVTIGQAGEETQYF.

The chain links TRBV9 to TRBJ1-2; no firm D call. CDR1 and CDR2 from the germline V gene are SGDLS and YYNGEE. V was clipped by 0 bases and J by 4 bases, with 10 bases between them. This CDR3 is 14 amino acids long. CDR3 region: CASSVATDGYGYTF. CDR3 in DNA: TGTGCCAGCAGCGTAGCTACAGATGGCTATGGCTACACCTTC.